A selection of T cell receptor beta chains follows, all from one sample in a study of blood T cells in healthy people across ages. One entry per CDR3 protein results from TCRdb running MiXCR on the 5' RACE reads. The table records about 720,000 distinct CDR3 sequences, over 20% of them present only once. The sequenced material came from blood. These receptors were collected from a man between 65 and 85 years old in good health. Both conserved end residues are part of each CDR3. Each record gives: CDR3 length, J gene, V gene, clone size, D gene, CDR3 DNA, CDR3 protein. D genes are given only for firm matches. Part of the rows lack a size; the others show once, few, many or a class for expanded clones.

CDR3 length: 16; J gene: TRBJ2-4; V gene: TRBV14; clone size: -; D gene: TRBD1; CDR3 DNA: TGTGCCAGCAGCCCCTGGGGACAGGGGGCCAAAAACATTCAGTACTTC; CDR3 protein: CASSPWGQGAKNIQYF
CDR3 length: 12; J gene: TRBJ1-1; V gene: TRBV30; clone size: -; D gene: -; CDR3 DNA: TGTGCCTGGGAACAGGGTCCCACTGAAGCTTTCTTT; CDR3 protein: CAWEQGPTEAFF
CDR3 length: 15; J gene: TRBJ1-5; V gene: TRBV4-1; clone size: few; D gene: -; CDR3 DNA: TGCGCCAGCAGCCAAGTAGAACAGACGGTTAGGCCCCAGCATTTT; CDR3 protein: CASSQVEQTVRPQHF
CDR3 length: 15; J gene: TRBJ2-3; V gene: TRBV12-3/TRBV12-4; clone size: -; D gene: -; CDR3 DNA: TGTGCCAGCAGTTTAGGTTCCCTTAGCACAGATACGCAGTATTTT; CDR3 protein: CASSLGSLSTDTQYF
CDR3 length: 16; J gene: TRBJ2-3; V gene: TRBV20-1; clone size: -; D gene: TRBD2; CDR3 DNA: TGCAGTGCTAGAGATCCTAGTAGCGGGAGTTATGATACGCAGTATTTT; CDR3 protein: CSARDPSSGSYDTQYF
CDR3 length: 16; J gene: TRBJ2-3; V gene: TRBV7-3; clone size: -; D gene: -; CDR3 DNA: TGTGCCAGCAGCTCAATTCCGGACTCTTCCACAGATACGCAGTATTTT; CDR3 protein: CASSSIPDSSTDTQYF
CDR3 length: 16; J gene: TRBJ2-2; V gene: TRBV11-2; clone size: -; D gene: TRBD2; CDR3 DNA: TGTGCCAGCAGCGCGGCTAGCGGGAGGCTAGTCGGGGAGCTGTTTTTT; CDR3 protein: CASSAASGRLVGELFF
CDR3 length: 16; J gene: TRBJ1-2; V gene: TRBV5-5; clone size: few; D gene: -; CDR3 DNA: TGTGCCAGCAGCATAGATTCCGGGACACGGCACTATGGCTACACCTTC; CDR3 protein: CASSIDSGTRHYGYTF
CDR3 length: 15; J gene: TRBJ1-6; V gene: TRBV12-3/TRBV12-4; clone size: -; D gene: -; CDR3 DNA: TGTGCCAGCAGCCATACCCGGGGGAGTAGTTCACCCCTCCACTTT; CDR3 protein: CASSHTRGSSSPLHF
CDR3 length: 13; J gene: TRBJ2-7; V gene: TRBV29-1; clone size: few; D gene: -; CDR3 DNA: TGCAGCGTTCGGAGGGGAGGAGGCTACGAGCAGTACTTC; CDR3 protein: CSVRRGGGYEQYF
CDR3 length: 12; J gene: TRBJ1-1; V gene: TRBV15; clone size: -; D gene: -; CDR3 DNA: TGTGCCACCAGCCAAATGGGGACTGAAGCTTTCTTT; CDR3 protein: CATSQMGTEAFF
CDR3 length: 11; J gene: TRBJ2-1; V gene: TRBV20-1; clone size: many; D gene: TRBD2; CDR3 DNA: TGCAGTGCGGTTGCGGGAGTTGAGCAGTTCTTC; CDR3 protein: CSAVAGVEQFF
CDR3 length: 13; J gene: TRBJ2-7; V gene: TRBV20-1; clone size: -; D gene: TRBD2; CDR3 DNA: TGCAGTGCTGCGTCTAGCGGAAATTACGAGCAGTACTTC; CDR3 protein: CSAASSGNYEQYF
CDR3 length: 16; J gene: TRBJ2-3; V gene: TRBV5-1; clone size: -; D gene: TRBD2; CDR3 DNA: TGCGCCAGCAGCTTGGAAGGGACTAGCGGGGTGGATACGCAGTATTTT; CDR3 protein: CASSLEGTSGVDTQYF
CDR3 length: 14; J gene: TRBJ2-2; V gene: TRBV11-2; clone size: -; D gene: -; CDR3 DNA: TGTGCCAGCAGCGCTAGTAGCAACACCGGGGAGCTGTTTTTT; CDR3 protein: CASSASSNTGELFF
CDR3 length: 13; J gene: TRBJ1-6; V gene: TRBV9; clone size: few; D gene: -; CDR3 DNA: TGTGCCAGCAGCGCGACCATAAGGTCACCCCTCCACTTT; CDR3 protein: CASSATIRSPLHF
CDR3 length: 15; J gene: TRBJ2-3; V gene: TRBV3-1; clone size: -; D gene: -; CDR3 DNA: TGCGCCAGCAGCCCGACAGACCAAAGCACAGATACGCAGTATTTT; CDR3 protein: CASSPTDQSTDTQYF